These T cell receptor beta chains were read from a single sample in a study of cytomegalovirus exposure and HLA in healthy donors. The method was immunoSEQ multiplex PCR; TCRdb's version includes in-frame clones alone and lacks a portion of them. The data contain 150,000 to 200,000 clones, around 81% of them singletons. The sample taken for sequencing was PBMCs. The receptor set was obtained from a woman in her 30s in good health and CMV-seropositive. Both conserved end residues are part of each CDR3. The order of the fields is V gene, clone size, D gene, J gene, CDR3 protein, CDR3 DNA. The D gene is left open where the match is weak. Clone size is given for some rows only: seen once, a few or many times, or a class if the clone is expanded.

>TRBV2|.|.|TRBJ1-2
CASSLGGTYGYTF
TGTGCCAGCAGTTTAGGGGGAACCTATGGCTACACCTTC
>TRBV28|.|TRBD1|TRBJ1-4
CASSSGQANEKLFF
TGTGCCAGCAGTTCCGGACAGGCAAATGAAAAACTGTTTTTT
>TRBV7-2|.|TRBD2|TRBJ2-2
CASSLVAGGVNTGELFF
TGTGCCAGCAGCTTAGTTGCGGGAGGGGTGAACACCGGGGAGCTGTTTTTT
>TRBV30|.|TRBD2|TRBJ2-1
CACRGVQNEQFF
TGTGCCTGCCGGGGGGTACAGAATGAGCAGTTCTTC
>TRBV5-6|few|TRBD1|TRBJ1-4
CASSFGQGLEKLFF
TGTGCCAGCAGCTTCGGACAGGGGTTGGAAAAACTGTTTTTT
>TRBV9|.|.|TRBJ1-2
CASSALGGAKSGTF
TGTGCCAGCAGCGCCCTAGGGGGGGCGAAATCAGGCACCTTC
>TRBV6-6|.|.|TRBJ1-2
CASSPGPSNYGYTF
TGTGCCAGCAGTCCAGGCCCTTCTAACTATGGCTACACCTTC
>TRBV6-5|.|TRBD1|TRBJ1-2
CASRTGDYGYTF
TGTGCCAGCAGAACAGGGGACTATGGCTACACCTTC
>TRBV19|few|TRBD1|TRBJ2-5
CASSLTGKETQYF
TGTGCCAGTAGCCTGACAGGGAAAGAGACCCAGTACTTC
>TRBV7-8|.|TRBD1|TRBJ2-7
CASSYSRQGAREQYF
TGTGCCAGCAGCTATAGTCGGCAGGGGGCGAGGGAGCAGTACTTC
>TRBV21-1|.|.|TRBJ1-2
CASSRSGTGYGYTF
TGTGCCAGCAGCAGATCCGGGACAGGGTATGGCTACACCTTC
>TRBV5-4|.|TRBD2|TRBJ2-6
CASSSGLAGIPNVLTF
TGTGCCAGCAGCTCCGGACTAGCAGGCATCCCCAACGTCCTGACTTTC
>TRBV5-1|.|.|TRBJ2-2
CASTIRGAGELFF
TGCGCCAGCACCATCAGGGGAGCCGGGGAGCTGTTTTTT
>TRBV18|.|.|TRBJ2-3
CASSPEQTSTDTQYF
TGTGCCAGCTCACCGGAACAGACCAGCACAGATACGCAGTATTTT
>TRBV6-5|.|.|TRBJ2-7
CASSYSGGKTYEQYF
TGTGCCAGCAGTTACTCTGGGGGGAAAACCTACGAGCAGTACTTC
>TRBV9|.|TRBD1|TRBJ2-7
CASSAWGQGAPYEQYF
TGTGCCAGCAGCGCCTGGGGACAGGGGGCCCCCTACGAGCAGTACTTC
>TRBV9|.|TRBD2|TRBJ2-1
CASSDSGGYNEQFF
TGTGCCAGCAGCGATAGCGGGGGGTACAATGAGCAGTTCTTC
>TRBV6-5|.|.|TRBJ1-6
CATNLGRNSPLHF
TGTGCCACCAACCTGGGGCGAAATTCACCCCTCCACTTT
>TRBV28|.|.|TRBJ1-2
CASSSLEGGSNYGYTF
TGTGCCAGCAGCTCTCTCGAAGGGGGTTCTAACTATGGCTACACCTTC
>TRBV15|.|TRBD1|TRBJ2-3
CATNHGQGTDTQYF
TGTGCCACCAATCACGGACAGGGGACAGATACGCAGTATTTT